The 20 T cell receptor beta chains presented below share a single source sample, sequenced in a study of T cells in Graves' hyperthyroidism and ophthalmopathy. RNA transcripts gave rise to amplified TCR beta CDR3 regions. The TCR CDR3 was amplified in a first-round RT-PCR using the HTBI primer set. MiXCR, applied by TCRdb to the multiplex PCR reads, yields one record per CDR3 protein. This table has about 250,000 distinct CDR3 sequences, around 20% appearing once. The sample consisted of blood. These receptors came from a man aged 30 to 45 with Graves' ophthalmopathy.

Ten or more counts support this clonotype. V is TRBV28 and J is TRBJ2-1; the match to TRBD2 covers 11 bases. V lost 4 bases, J lost 4 bases, and 6 bases stayed unmatched. The CDR3 runs to 16 residues. The germline CDR1 and CDR2 sequences are MDHEN and SYDVKM. For the CDR3, the DNA is TGTGCCAGCAGTTCCCCGACTAGCGGGACTTACAATGAGCAGTTCTTC. Its protein is CASSSPTSGTYNEQFF.

This clonotype was detected a few times. The rearrangement uses TRBV11-3 and TRBJ2-4; D remains unclear. Germline V CDR1 and CDR2: SGHNT, YENEEA. V was clipped by 0 bases and J by 3 bases, with 6 bases between them. This CDR3 contains 14 residues. CDR3 amino acids: CASSLDAGKNIQYF. CDR3 sequence (DNA): TGTGCCAGCAGCTTAGATGCCGGCAAAAACATTCAGTACTTC.

The chain recombines TRBV18 with TRBJ1-1; possible D gene TRBD1, 6 bases. This CDR3 spans 14 amino acids. CDR1 is KGHSH, CDR2 LQKENI, per germline. V was trimmed by 3 bases and J by 0 bases, leaving 8 bases between them. This CDR3 reads CASSPAGVNTEAFF. CDR3 DNA: TGTGCCAGCTCACCCGCAGGGGTGAACACTGAAGCTTTCTTT.

The chain couples TRBV7-9 to TRBJ2-3, with a weak D call TRBD2 (5 bases). The CDR3 totals 15 residues. Germline V lookup: CDR1 SEHNR, CDR2 FQNEAQ (reference sequence). The V and J ends lost 3 bases and 9 bases respectively, with 19 bases between them. The CDR3 sequence: CASSLNGKPQYTQYF. CDR3 bases: TGTGCCAGCAGCTTGAACGGGAAACCCCAGTACACGCAGTATTTT.

On this clonotype: Mismatch with germline at one junction end may stem from a read error. The CDR3 nucleotides read TGCGTCGCCTGGGGGGGGCGGGAGGAGAGGGAGTTCTTC. It yields the protein CVAWGGREEREFF. This chain connects TRBV27 to TRBJ2-1, with 8 bases identical to TRBD2. The CDR3 totals 13 residues. Germline-derived CDR1 and CDR2 are MNHEY and SMNVEV (reference sequence).

This clonotype was detected a few times. The V call is TRBV6-1, the J call TRBJ1-1; D uncertain. This CDR3 is 13 amino acids long. The germline V gene encodes CDR1 MNHNS and CDR2 SASEGT. The germline V and J ends were trimmed by 8 bases and 2 bases, with 12 bases remaining between them. The CDR3 is CASPGPPNTEAFF. In DNA form, the CDR3 reads TGTGCCAGCCCTGGCCCGCCTAACACTGAAGCTTTCTTT.

The rearrangement uses TRBV15 and TRBJ1-5, with D maybe TRBD1 (5 bases). Trimming took 1 base from V and 5 from J, leaving 21 bases between them. This CDR3 has 18 amino acids. The germline V gene encodes CDR1 LNHNV and CDR2 YYDKDF (reference sequence). CDR3 coding DNA: TGTGCCACCAGCAGAGGATACTTATCCGACAGAGGTGATCAGCCCCAGCATTTT. Translated: CATSRGYLSDRGDQPQHF.

The chain joins TRBV11-3 to TRBJ2-1, with TRBD1 matching over 7 bases. V lost 5 bases and J lost 4; bases outside the gene matches: 5. Germline values: CDR1 SGHNT, CDR2 YENEEA. The CDR3 contains 14 residues. In DNA form, the CDR3 reads TGTGCCAGCAGCGGCCGACAGGGATACAATGAGCAGTTCTTC. It translates to CASSGRQGYNEQFF.

This clonotype has only a few counts. The chain links TRBV18 to TRBJ2-4, with D tentatively TRBD2 (6 bases). Germline-derived CDR1 and CDR2 are KGHSH and LQKENI. The CDR3 covers 15 residues. The V end lost 4 bases, the J end lost 7 bases, and 17 bases lay between the germline ends. CDR3: CASSRRDSSYNIQYF. In DNA, the CDR3 is TGTGCCAGCTCACGGCGGGACTCTTCATATAACATTCAGTACTTC.

To note about this clonotype: A much bigger clone sits one base away, suggesting this may be a read error. The chain recombines TRBV5-1 with TRBJ2-2; D is unresolved. The germline gives CDR1 SGHRS, CDR2 YFSETQ. CDR3 size: 15 residues. CDR3 sequence (DNA): TGCGCCAGCAGCTTTGGCGATACGAACACCGAGGAGCTGTTTTTT. Its translation is CASSFGDTNTEELFF. Variable domain in full (rest from reference TRBV5-1 and TRBJ2-2): KAGVTQTPRYLIKTRGQQVTLSCSPISGHRSVSWYQQTPGQGLQFLFEYFSETQRNKGNFPGRFSGRQFSNSRSEMNVSTLELGDSALYLCASSFGDTNTEELFFGEGSRLTVL.

This clonotype was seen many times. J is TRBJ1-5 and V is TRBV28; D is unresolved. Trimming took 8 bases from V and 6 from J, leaving 11 bases between them. CDR3 length: 12 residues. CDR1 is MDHEN, CDR2 SYDVKM, per germline. Here the CDR3 reads CASETWAQPQHF. For the CDR3, the DNA is TGTGCCAGCGAAACCTGGGCTCAGCCCCAGCATTTT. Full variable domain (missing parts from reference TRBV28 and TRBJ1-5): DVKVTQSSRYLVKRTGEKVFLECVQDMDHENMFWYRQDPGLGLRLIYFSYDVKMKEKGDIPEGYSVSREKKERFSLILESASTNQTSMYLCASETWAQPQHFGDGTRLSIL.

This clonotype has at least ten counts. This sequence joins TRBV30 and TRBJ2-1; D is possibly TRBD2 (5 bases). CDR1 GTSNPN and CDR2 SVGIG come from the germline V gene (reference sequence). With 3 bases removed from V and 4 bases from J, the gap between germline ends came to 16 bases. The CDR3 loop spans 15 amino acids. The DNA of the CDR3 is TGTGCCTGGAGCGGAGAGGGTGGTAGATACAATGAGCAGTTCTTC. Its translation is CAWSGEGGRYNEQFF. Using reference TRBV30 and TRBJ2-1 for the parts outside the CDR3, the full variable domain is SQTIHQWPATLVQPVGSPLSLECTVEGTSNPNLYWYRQAAGRGLQLLFYSVGIGQISSEVPQNLSASRPQDRQFILSSKKLLLSDSGFYLCAWSGEGGRYNEQFFGPGTRLTVL.

This clonotype was counted ten times or more. The chain employs TRBV11-2 and TRBJ2-2, with 9 bases that match TRBD1. The germline V gene encodes CDR1 SGHAT and CDR2 FQNNGV. The CDR3 consists of 14 residues. V dropped 5 bases and J dropped 6; count of bases not matched to a gene: 4. In DNA, the CDR3 is TGTGCCAGCAGCAGGGACAGGGCCGCCGGGGAGCTGTTTTTT. Translating it yields CASSRDRAAGELFF.

The CDR3 DNA is TGTGCCAGCAGTCCTCGGATCCAAGAGACCCAGTACTTC. Protein product: CASSPRIQETQYF. The gene calls are TRBV28 and TRBJ2-5; D ambiguous. The germline V and J ends were trimmed by 5 bases and 1 base, with 8 bases remaining between them. There are 13 residues in the CDR3. The germline V gene encodes CDR1 MDHEN and CDR2 SYDVKM.

This clonotype has a count of ten or more. The genes are TRBV2 and TRBJ2-7, with TRBD2 matching 11 bases. In germline, CDR1 is SNHLY, CDR2 FYNNEI. The CDR3 runs 14 residues. V shed 7 bases, J shed 0 bases, and the junction held 2 bases outside the gene matches. CDR3 sequence reads: CASMGTSGSYEQYF. The CDR3, as DNA: TGTGCCAGCATGGGGACTAGCGGCTCCTACGAGCAGTACTTC.

This clonotype was picked up many times. The chain couples TRBV3-1 to TRBJ1-2; D is perhaps TRBD1 (5 bases). CDR3 length: 14 residues. Trimming removed 0 bases at V and 4 bases at J, with 9 bases between. The V gene's germline CDR1 is LGHDT and CDR2 YNNKEL (reference sequence). The CDR3 coding sequence is TGTGCCAGCAGCCAAGATCAGGGTCTCTATGGCTACACCTTC. It is translated as CASSQDQGLYGYTF.

The chain has TRBV20-1 and TRBJ2-1; 8 nucleotides match TRBD1. Germline CDR1 is DFQATT and CDR2 is SNEGSKA (reference sequence). CDR3 length equals 15 residues. Losses at the gene ends were 3 bases for V and 7 bases for J; bases not matched to a gene: 11. The chain's CDR3 is CSASGAGTGKNEQFF. In nucleotides, the CDR3 is TGCAGTGCTAGCGGGGCGGGGACAGGAAAGAATGAGCAGTTCTTC.

The chain uses TRBV6-5 and TRBJ1-2, with 7 nucleotides matching TRBD1. The CDR3 has 15 residues. Germline V lookup: CDR1 MNHEY, CDR2 SVGAGI. V lost 0 bases to trimming and J lost 5 bases; unmatched junction nucleotides: 6. CDR3 in amino acids: CASSYSGSRGYGYTF. DNA for the CDR3: TGTGCCAGCAGTTACTCCGGGTCCAGGGGGTATGGCTACACCTTC.

The chain joins TRBV20-1 to TRBJ1-1, with a tentative D call TRBD1 (6 bases). Between the trimmed V and J ends, which lost 6 bases and 2 bases, there was a span of 13 bases. The CDR3 extends over 13 amino acids. Germline lookup yields CDR1 DFQATT and CDR2 SNEGSKA (reference sequence). The CDR3 loop is CSAPRTDNTEAFF. The CDR3 DNA reads TGCAGTGCCCCCAGGACAGACAACACTGAAGCTTTCTTT.

This clonotype showed up just a few times. The V call is TRBV24-1, the J call TRBJ1-2; D gene ambiguous. Germline-derived CDR1 and CDR2 are KGHDR and SFDVKD. The CDR3 spans 12 residues. The V gene lost 9 bases and the J gene lost 2 bases, with 9 bases spanning the gap. The CDR3 DNA sequence: TGTGCCACCGGTGCAGAAAACTATGGCTACACCTTC. Protein product: CATGAENYGYTF.